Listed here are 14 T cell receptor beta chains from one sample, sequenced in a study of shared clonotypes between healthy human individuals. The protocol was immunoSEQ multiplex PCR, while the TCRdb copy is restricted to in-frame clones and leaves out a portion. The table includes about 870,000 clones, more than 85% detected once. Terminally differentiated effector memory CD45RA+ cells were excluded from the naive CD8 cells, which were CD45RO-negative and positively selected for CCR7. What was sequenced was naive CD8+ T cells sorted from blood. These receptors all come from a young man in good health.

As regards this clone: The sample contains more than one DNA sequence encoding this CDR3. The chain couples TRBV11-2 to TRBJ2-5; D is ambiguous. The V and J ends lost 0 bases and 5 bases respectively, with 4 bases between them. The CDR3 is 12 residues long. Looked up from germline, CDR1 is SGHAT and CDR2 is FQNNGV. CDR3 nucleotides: TGTGCCAGCAGCTTAGATGGTGAGACCCAGTACTTC. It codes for CASSLDGETQYF. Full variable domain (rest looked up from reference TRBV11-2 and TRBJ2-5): EAGVAQSPRYKIIEKRQSVAFWCNPISGHATLYWYQQILGQGPKLLIQFQNNGVVDDSQLPKDRFSAERLKGVDSTLKIQPAKLEDSAVYLCASSLDGETQYFGPGTRLLVL.

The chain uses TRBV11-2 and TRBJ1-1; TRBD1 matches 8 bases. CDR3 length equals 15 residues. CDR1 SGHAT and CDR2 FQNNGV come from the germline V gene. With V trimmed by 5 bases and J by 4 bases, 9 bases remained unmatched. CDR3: CASSLTGQGVTEAFF. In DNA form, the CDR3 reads TGTGCCAGCAGCCTCACCGGACAGGGTGTCACTGAAGCTTTCTTT.

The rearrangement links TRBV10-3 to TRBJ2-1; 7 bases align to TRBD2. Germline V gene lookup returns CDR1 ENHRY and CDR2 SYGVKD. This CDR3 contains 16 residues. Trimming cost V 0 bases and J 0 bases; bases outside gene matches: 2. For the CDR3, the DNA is TGTGCCATCAGTGAGTCGGGGACTACCTCCTACAATGAGCAGTTCTTC. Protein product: CAISESGTTSYNEQFF.

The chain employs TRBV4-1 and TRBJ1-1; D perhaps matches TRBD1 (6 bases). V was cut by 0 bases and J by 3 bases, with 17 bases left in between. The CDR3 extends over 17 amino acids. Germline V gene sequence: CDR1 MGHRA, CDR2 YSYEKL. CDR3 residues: CASSQDLLGAGDTEAFF. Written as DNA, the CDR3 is TGCGCCAGCAGCCAAGACCTGTTGGGGGCGGGTGACACTGAAGCTTTCTTT.

CDR3 bases: TGTGCCAGCAGCCTCAGCGTTTATTTCGAGACCCAGTACTTC. It yields the protein CASSLSVYFETQYF. The V call is TRBV13, the J call TRBJ2-5; D is ambiguous. Deletions cut 5 bases from V and 5 bases from J, with 15 bases between. CDR1 PRHDT and CDR2 FYEKMQ come from the germline V gene (reference sequence). The CDR3 has 14 amino acids.

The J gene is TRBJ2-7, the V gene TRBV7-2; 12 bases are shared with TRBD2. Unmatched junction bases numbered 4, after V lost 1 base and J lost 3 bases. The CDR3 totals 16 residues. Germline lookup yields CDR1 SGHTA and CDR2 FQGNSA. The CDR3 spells CASSLGLAGVVYEQYF. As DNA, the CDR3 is TGTGCCAGCAGCTTAGGACTAGCGGGAGTAGTCTACGAGCAGTACTTC. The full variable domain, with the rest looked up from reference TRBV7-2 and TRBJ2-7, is GAGVSQSPSNKVTEKGKDVELRCDPISGHTALYWYRQSLGQGLEFLIYFQGNSAPDKSGLPSDRFSAERTGGSVSTLTIQRTQQEDSAVYLCASSLGLAGVVYEQYFGPGTRLTVT.

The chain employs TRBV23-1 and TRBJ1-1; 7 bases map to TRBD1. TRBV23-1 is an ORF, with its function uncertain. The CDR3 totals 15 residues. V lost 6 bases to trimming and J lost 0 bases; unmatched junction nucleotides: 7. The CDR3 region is CASSPDRKLNTEAFF. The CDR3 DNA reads TGCGCCAGCAGCCCGGACAGGAAACTGAACACTGAAGCTTTCTTT.

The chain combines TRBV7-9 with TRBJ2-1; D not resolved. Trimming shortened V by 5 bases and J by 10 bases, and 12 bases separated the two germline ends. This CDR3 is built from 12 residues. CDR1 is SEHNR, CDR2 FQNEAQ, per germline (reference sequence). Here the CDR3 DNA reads TGTGCCAGCAGCGTCCGCTTAGGCGAGCAGTTCTTC. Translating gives CASSVRLGEQFF. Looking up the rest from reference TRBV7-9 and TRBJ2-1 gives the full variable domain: DTGVSQNPRHKITKRGQNVTFRCDPISEHNRLYWYRQTLGQGPEFLTYFQNEAQLEKSRLLSDRFSAERPKGSFSTLEIQRTEQGDSAMYLCASSVRLGEQFFGPGTRLTVL.

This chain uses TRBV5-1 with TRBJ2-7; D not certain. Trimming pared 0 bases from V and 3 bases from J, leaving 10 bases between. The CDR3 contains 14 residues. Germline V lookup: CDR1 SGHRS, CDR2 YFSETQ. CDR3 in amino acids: CASSLGSLYYEQYF. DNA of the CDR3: TGCGCCAGCAGCTTGGGGTCTCTCTACTACGAGCAGTACTTC.

Here the CDR3 reads CSASQGLGTGELFF. The CDR3 coding sequence is TGCAGCGCCTCCCAGGGGCTGGGCACCGGGGAGCTGTTTTTT. The genes are TRBV29-1 and TRBJ2-2; D possibly corresponds to TRBD1 (6 bases). Germline lookup yields CDR1 SQVTM and CDR2 ANQGSEA. V was clipped by 7 bases and J by 4 bases, with 16 bases between them. This CDR3 region has 14 residues.

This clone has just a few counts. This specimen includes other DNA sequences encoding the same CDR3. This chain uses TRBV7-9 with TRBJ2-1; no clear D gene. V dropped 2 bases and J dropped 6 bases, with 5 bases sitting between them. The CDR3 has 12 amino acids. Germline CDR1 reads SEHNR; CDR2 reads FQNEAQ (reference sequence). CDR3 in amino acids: CASSLSVNEQFF. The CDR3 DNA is TGTGCCAGCAGCTTATCGGTCAATGAGCAGTTCTTC.

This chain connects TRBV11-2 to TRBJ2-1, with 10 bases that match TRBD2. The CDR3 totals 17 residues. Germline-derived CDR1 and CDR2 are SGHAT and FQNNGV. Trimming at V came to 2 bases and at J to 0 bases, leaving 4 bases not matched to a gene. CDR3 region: CASSLRLAGVSYNEQFF. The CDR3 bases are TGTGCCAGCAGCTTAAGGCTAGCGGGAGTCTCCTACAATGAGCAGTTCTTC.

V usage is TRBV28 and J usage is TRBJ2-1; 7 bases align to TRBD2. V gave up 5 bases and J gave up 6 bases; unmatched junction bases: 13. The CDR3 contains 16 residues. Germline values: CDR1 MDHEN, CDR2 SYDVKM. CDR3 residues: CASSADEGLRRNEQFF. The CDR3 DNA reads TGTGCCAGCAGTGCCGATGAGGGACTACGACGCAATGAGCAGTTCTTC.

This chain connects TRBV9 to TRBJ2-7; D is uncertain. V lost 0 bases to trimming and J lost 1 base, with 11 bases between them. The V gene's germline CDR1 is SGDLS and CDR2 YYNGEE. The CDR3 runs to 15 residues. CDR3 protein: CASSVGSGISYEQYF. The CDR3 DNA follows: TGTGCCAGCAGCGTAGGAAGTGGGATATCCTACGAGCAGTACTTC. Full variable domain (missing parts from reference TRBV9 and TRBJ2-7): DSGVTQTPKHLITATGQRVTLRCSPRSGDLSVYWYQQSLDQGLQFLIQYYNGEERAKGNILERFSAQQFPDLHSELNLSSLELGDSALYFCASSVGSGISYEQYFGPGTRLTVT.